This T cell receptor (beta chain) is drawn from a study of cytomegalovirus exposure and HLA in healthy donors (dated by TCRdb to 2017 to 2019). As for the study more broadly: In an earlier analysis of 450 to 750 of the donors, around 290 Gb of sequence data and about 110 million unique TCR beta sequences from about 180 million T cells were reported. Every repertoire in the discovery cohort had been generated on one and the same sequencing platform. A later analysis re-analyzed previously published TCR beta repertoires from approximately 670 donors and added high-resolution HLA genotyping to study TCR occurrence patterns. In a later genetic analysis, genome-wide SNP genotypes for about 55% of the roughly 700 donors were used, and that subset was treated as a discovery cohort. To decide whether each TCR beta V gene segment behaved as functional or pseudogenic, an earlier analysis of some 540 of the donors relied on high-throughput TCR beta sequencing. Rather than using new phenotypic data, the later analysis identified candidate immune exposures from TCR beta sequences and from how often those sequences occurred across donors. Alongside the repertoire data, information on donor age, sex, ethnicity and CMV serostatus was compiled. A handful of DR-DQ haplotypes were handled as single units for association and clustering because linkage in the cohort was strong. Approximately 300 gigabases of sequencing data and 70 million to 95 million unique TCR sequences made up an early release that covered approximately 700 HLA-typed donors. To predict cytomegalovirus infection status, the study brought together high-throughput TCR immunosequencing, statistical association of individual TCRs with disease status, and machine learning. HLA typing included class I and class II loci at four-digit resolution. Of the 398 genotyped donors, 70% to 90% were placed in the genetic ancestry cluster associated with self-reported Caucasian donors. Typing coverage differed by locus: A, B, C, DRB1 and DQB1 were typed in roughly 629-630 donors, DQA1 in about 500, DPA1 in roughly 590, and DPB1 in 400 to 480. Among around 400 genotyped donors of the cohort, an average of around 240,000 unique TCR beta nucleotide sequences were sequenced per donor, around 18% of them non-productive. Besides the first cohort of under 700 subjects, a separate validation cohort made up of 120 different subjects was used. The study profiled the T cell repertoires of hundreds of subjects by immunosequencing and related them to cytomegalovirus serostatus. The study aimed to test whether cataloging public T cell receptors could reveal signatures of past pathogen exposure. General findings and caveats noted by the study authors: Because HLA typing was unavailable for some donors at each locus, only the typed subset was used in association tests. For the cohort, immune exposure information was limited to CMV serostatus. Roughly uniform sequencing depth across donors was assumed in presence/absence analyses, although this assumption may not hold. Roughly 15 rarely observed V segments, including chromosome 9 orphons, were excluded from the earlier analysis of 550 to 700 of the donors because counts were too low. In an earlier analysis of about 600 of the donors, most TCR beta V segments appeared in productive rearrangements about 87% or about 30% of the time, broadly matching IMGT annotations. While some public TCRs were present in many individuals, most TCR sequences turned up only very rarely across donors. Linkage disequilibrium might explain the correlated functional status among segregating V segments, but an unknown experimental factor could not be ruled out. In a later analysis, HLA-associated TCR beta chains showed more clonal expansion and lower generation probabilities than non-associated chains that were equally common. In a later analysis, the rate of TCR association differed among HLA loci, with DRB1 alleles having the most associated TCRs and HLA-C alleles having the fewest. An association between a missense DCLRE1C variant and V-gene and J-gene trimming of TCR beta chains was found in a later genetic analysis and replicated in an independent cohort. Some IMGT-functional V segments, including TRBV6-2 and TRBV6-3, could not be distinguished by the 87-base-pair reads and were therefore excluded. Only TCR beta chains were sequenced in this cohort, and the absence of alpha or paired-chain data limited detectable features. Several of the top co-occurrence clusters appeared to be linked to parvovirus B19, influenza, CMV and Epstein-Barr virus, according to a later analysis. When HLA alleles, especially DR and DQ, strongly co-occurred, attributing TCR associations to individual alleles was difficult. In both the original and validation cohorts, the classifier was reported to diagnose cytomegalovirus status with high specificity and sensitivity. According to a later genetic analysis, donors in an Asian-associated ancestry cluster had fewer N-insertions in productive TCRs than the approximately 700-donor mean. A further reported finding was that TCR beta sequences accurately predicted the HLA-A and HLA-B alleles for most subjects in the first cohort. The study listed 150 to 200 TCR beta chains as associated with cytomegalovirus. At a false discovery rate of 0.05, a later analysis linked approximately 18,000 TCR beta sequences to specific HLA alleles. A cluster of highly shared sequence variants was judged likely to be a technical artifact of the sequencing pipeline. According to the authors, the approach could potentially be generalized to other disease states and immunological phenotypes. According to a later analysis, most CMV-associated TCR beta chains appeared to be HLA-restricted, and the HLA associations seemed to be driven largely by CMV exposure. A few of the identified cytomegalovirus-associated TCR beta chains were confirmed in vitro to be specific for cytomegalovirus antigens.

The receptor library was made with the immunoSEQ multiplex PCR assay. The multiplex PCR relied on a mix of 60 forward primers for TCR Vbeta segments and 13 reverse primers for TCR Jbeta segments. The CDR3 region of rearranged TCR beta genes was amplified from genomic DNA with a multiplex PCR assay. The amplified TCR beta libraries were sequenced on the Illumina HiSeq System as 87-base-pair reads. Regarding the original processing steps: Across the 640 or so repertoires, a later analysis counted tens of millions of unique TCR beta chains, 8.5 million to 12 million of which were shared by at least two donors. A nearest-neighbor algorithm error-corrected the raw reads and collapsed the reads into unique sequences, merging closely related sequences to remove PCR and sequencing errors. Alignment of CDR3 sequences to IMGT reference sequences was used to assign V, D and J gene segments. For a sequence to be retained, a match of at least six nucleotides was required to both a V gene segment and a J gene segment. Rearrangements were called productive when the CDR3 lacked stop codons and stayed in frame with V and J; all others were non-productive. CDR3 was defined by IMGT convention, running from the second conserved V-encoded cysteine to the conserved J-encoded phenylalanine. The earlier analysis of some 600 of the donors excluded sequences that lacked an unambiguous match to a single V gene segment. An earlier analysis of several hundred of the donors called V segments functional above 56.7% productive rearrangements and segregating when the between-donor standard deviation exceeded 5%. To diagnose cytomegalovirus status from the catalog of TCR beta chain sequences, a statistical classification framework was built. In a later analysis, V and J genes were assigned by comparing TCR nucleotide sequences against IMGT/GENE-DB human TR gene sequences. The TCRdist pipeline was used in a later analysis to assign CDR3 sequences and most-parsimonious VDJ recombination scenarios. In a later analysis, each TCR beta chain was defined by its CDR3 amino acid sequence together with its V-gene family, and reads lacking a unique V-gene family were excluded. A later analysis removed over 500 highly shared, low-generation-probability nucleotide sequences to deal with suspected cross-contamination and a sequencing artifact. In a later analysis, a clonal expansion index was calculated for each public chain from normalized within-repertoire ranks of inferred template counts. Generation probabilities in a later analysis came from a VDJ recombination model fitted to out-of-frame rearrangements, and those results were checked against IGoR. Hypergeometric tests were used in a later analysis to score TCR-TCR, TCR-HLA and TCR-CMV co-occurrence, with a repertoire-size bias correction applied to the TCR pairs. In a later analysis, false discovery rates were estimated by permuting HLA or CMV assignments 20 times. In a later analysis, co-occurring TCRs were grouped using DBSCAN, with TCRdist sequence similarity added in when clustering inside HLA-allele-positive subsets. Repertoires with fewer than 30,000 or more than 120,000 public chains, plus five repertoires with anomalous nucleotide sharing, were excluded from co-occurrence clustering. The table comes from immuneACCESS by way of TCRdb, which keeps in-frame sequences with V and J called. Part of the clones is missing from these tables; in studies checked, under half for an unresolved V gene and the rest for unknown reasons. V and J calls and clone size are as listed in that table; D and trimming were resolved from the DNA. The sample table holds under 100,000 clones, of which 63% were seen once. In total, the top ten clones hold approximately 15% of the sample.

The cohort comprised around 690 healthy bone marrow donors. At the time of sampling, every cohort member was nominally healthy, though immune exposures that went unrecorded were likely present. The donor tested CMV seropositive, placing the donor among the 289 seropositive members of the cohort. Every donor gave a peripheral blood sample, and the peripheral blood mononuclear cells from that sample were used for TCR beta sequencing. Genomic DNA extraction from the blood cell samples was performed with the Qiagen DNeasy Blood Extraction Kit. The CDR3 holds 16 amino acids from the cysteine to the phenylalanine. Only CDR3 DNA remains: 48 bases, in frame from the first base. From the germline V gene (reference sequence), CDR1 is MNHNY and CDR2 is SVGAGI. Trimming takes 5 bases from V and 0 bases from J, and the germline ends sit 14 bases apart. This clone has just a few counts. Its antigen is unknown. Base qualities were left out, and no much larger clone turns up one base away.

The clonotype comes from a woman between 40 and 55 years old in good health and CMV-seropositive. The rearrangement combines TRBV6-6 with TRBJ1-3; no D segment can be confidently identified. The specimen was PBMCs. The nucleotide sequence reads as follows: TGTGCCAGCAGTCCTTCGGGTCCCAGCTCTGGAAACACCATATATTTT. This encodes CASSPSGPSSGNTIYF.